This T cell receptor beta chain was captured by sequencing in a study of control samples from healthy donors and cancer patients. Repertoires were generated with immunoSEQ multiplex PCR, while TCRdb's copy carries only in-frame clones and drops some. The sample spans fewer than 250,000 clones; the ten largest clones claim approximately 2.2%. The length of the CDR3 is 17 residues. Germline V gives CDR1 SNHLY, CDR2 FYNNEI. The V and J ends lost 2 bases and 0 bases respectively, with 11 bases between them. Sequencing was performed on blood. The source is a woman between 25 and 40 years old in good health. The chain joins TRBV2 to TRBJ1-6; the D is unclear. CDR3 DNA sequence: TGTGCCAGCAGTGAACGCCAGATCAGCTCCTATAATTCACCCCTCCACTTT. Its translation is CASSERQISSYNSPLHF.